Presented here are 23 T cell receptor beta chains from one specimen sequenced in a study of cytomegalovirus exposure and HLA in healthy donors. Both 60 Vbeta primers and 13 Jbeta primers went into the PCR. Repertoires were generated with immunoSEQ multiplex PCR, while TCRdb's copy carries only in-frame clones and drops some. The sample lists around 120,000 clones, less than 80% occurring once. Sequencing was done on a sample of PBMCs. The receptors derive from a young man in good health and CMV-seropositive.

This clone was counted only a few times. The sample contains more than one DNA sequence encoding this CDR3. This chain connects TRBV2 to TRBJ1-1, with D perhaps matching TRBD1 (6 bases). In germline, CDR1 is SNHLY, CDR2 FYNNEI. CDR3 length equals 15 residues. Trimming shortened V by 6 bases and J by 2 bases, and 16 bases separated the two germline ends. The CDR3: CASSGGARVNTEAFF. The DNA for the CDR3 is TGTGCCAGCAGCGGGGGGGCGAGAGTCAACACTGAAGCTTTCTTT.

CDR3 region: CASSLGSTGAATNEKLFF. The CDR3 DNA sequence: TGTGCCAGCAGCTTAGGCTCAACAGGGGCTGCAACTAATGAAAAACTGTTTTTT. The V call is TRBV11-3, the J call TRBJ1-4; 7 bases are shared with TRBD1. Losses at the gene ends were 1 base for V and 0 bases for J; bases not matched to a gene: 8. The length of the CDR3 is 18 residues. The germline gives CDR1 SGHNT, CDR2 YENEEA.

The chain combines TRBV29-1 with TRBJ2-1; TRBD2 matches 7 bases. Germline CDR1 and CDR2: SQVTM and ANQGSEA. The V and J ends lost 8 bases and 8 bases, in that order; junction bases with no gene match: 9. The CDR3 is 12 residues long. CDR3 loop: CSSTSAGDEQFF. The DNA for the CDR3 is TGCAGCAGTACTAGCGCTGGGGATGAGCAGTTCTTC.

The chain joins TRBV7-6 to TRBJ2-5; 7 nucleotides line up with TRBD1. Trimming cost V 5 bases and J 4 bases; bases outside gene matches: 4. The CDR3 totals 13 residues. CDR1 is SGHVS, CDR2 FNYEAQ, per germline. This CDR3 reads CASSANRGETQYF. CDR3 coding DNA: TGTGCCAGCAGCGCCAACAGGGGAGAGACCCAGTACTTC.

This clone was seen once. The chain uses TRBV19 and TRBJ2-1; TRBD2 matches 12 bases. Germline V gene sequence: CDR1 LNHDA, CDR2 SQIVND (reference sequence). V lost 5 bases and J lost 2; bases outside the gene matches: 7. The CDR3 runs 17 residues. Here the CDR3 DNA reads TGTGCCAGTAGTGAACGGACTAGCGGGGATCCCTACAATGAGCAGTTCTTC. Translating gives CASSERTSGDPYNEQFF.

This clone was observed once. The chain employs TRBV6-6 and TRBJ2-5; 8 nucleotides match TRBD1. The J call is uncertain, as TRBJ2-7 better fits the DNA end. The CDR3 spans 14 residues. CDR1 is MNHNY, CDR2 SVGAGI, per germline (reference sequence). The CDR3 nucleotides are TGTGCCAGCCGGGCAGGGGGCCACTCCTACGAGCAGTACTTC. Translated, it gives CASRAGGHSYEQYF.

This clone has only a few counts. The chain employs TRBV5-1 and TRBJ1-3, with unresolved D. V was pared by 2 bases and J by 0 bases, with 3 bases between. This CDR3 is built from 13 residues. Germline V gene sequence: CDR1 SGHRS, CDR2 YFSETQ. The CDR3 DNA reads TGCGCCAGCAGCTTTAACTCTGGAAACACCATATATTTT. Encoded protein: CASSFNSGNTIYF.

This chain uses TRBV9 with TRBJ1-3; D gene uncertain. Looked up from germline, CDR1 is SGDLS and CDR2 is YYNGEE. This CDR3 spans 16 amino acids. V gave up 1 base and J gave up 3 bases, with 14 bases separating them. CDR3 sequence (DNA): TGTGCCAGCAGCGTACTATGGTGGTTAATTGGAAACACCATATATTTT. Translation: CASSVLWWLIGNTIYF.

The rearrangement uses TRBV7-6 and TRBJ1-1; a possible D gene is TRBD1 (5 bases). CDR1 is SGHVS and CDR2 is FNYEAQ in the germline V gene. The V and J ends lost 2 bases and 13 bases respectively, with 20 bases between them. The CDR3 contains 14 residues. The CDR3 DNA follows: TGTGCCAGCAGCTTAAATTCCCTCGGGACTGGGCTTTTCTTT. It translates to CASSLNSLGTGLFF.

The V gene is TRBV7-6, the J gene TRBJ1-2, with TRBD1 matching over 7 bases. The germline V gene encodes CDR1 SGHVS and CDR2 FNYEAQ. The CDR3 contains 13 residues. Trimming at V came to 3 bases and at J to 3 bases, leaving 1 base not matched to a gene. DNA of the CDR3: TGTGCCAGCAGCTTCACAGGGGACTATGGCTACACCTTC. Translated, it gives CASSFTGDYGYTF. Full variable domain (rest looked up from reference TRBV7-6 and TRBJ1-2): GAGVSQSPRYKVTKRGQDVALRCDPISGHVSLYWYRQALGQGPEFLTYFNYEAQQDKSGLPNDRFSAERPEGSISTLTIQRTEQRDSAMYRCASSFTGDYGYTFGSGTRLTVV.

V and J are TRBV15 and TRBJ2-1, with 8 bases identical to TRBD2. CDR1 is LNHNV and CDR2 is YYDKDF in the germline V gene (reference sequence). Unmatched junction bases numbered 16, after V lost 1 base and J lost 5 bases. The CDR3 loop spans 19 amino acids. CDR3 loop: CATSRGAAGARDPNNEQFF. CDR3 bases: TGTGCCACCAGCAGAGGGGCAGCGGGGGCCCGCGACCCGAACAATGAGCAGTTCTTC.

The chain carries TRBV5-4 and TRBJ2-7; 10 positions agree with TRBD1. This CDR3 is built from 17 residues. The ends lost 0 bases at V and 0 bases at J; junction bases unmatched: 6. Per the germline V gene, CDR1 is SGHNT and CDR2 is YYREEE (reference sequence). The CDR3 DNA is TGTGCCAGCAGCTTGGGAGGGTGGGACAGGGGCTCCTACGAGCAGTACTTC. It codes for CASSLGGWDRGSYEQYF. The full variable domain, completed using reference TRBV5-4 and TRBJ2-7, is ETGVTQSPTHLIKTRGQQVTLRCSSQSGHNTVSWYQQALGQGPQFIFQYYREEENGRGNFPPRFSGLQFPNYSSELNVNALELDDSALYLCASSLGGWDRGSYEQYFGPGTRLTVT.

The chain carries TRBV7-2 and TRBJ2-1; tentative D call: TRBD2 (6 bases). CDR1 and CDR2 from the germline V gene are SGHTA and FQGNSA. The CDR3 is 15 amino acids. V was cut by 3 bases and J by 2 bases, with 11 bases left in between. CDR3: CASSLSSGPYNEQFF. The CDR3 nucleotides read TGTGCCAGCAGCTTGTCCAGCGGGCCCTACAATGAGCAGTTCTTC.

The V and J genes are TRBV19 and TRBJ1-1; D remains unclear. Germline V gives CDR1 LNHDA, CDR2 SQIVND (reference sequence). CDR3 length: 13 residues. Trimming shortened V by 1 base and J by 3 bases, and 6 bases separated the two germline ends. CDR3 bases: TGTGCCAGTAGTATAGCGGAGGACACTGAAGCTTTCTTT. It encodes CASSIAEDTEAFF.

The V gene is TRBV5-8, the J gene TRBJ1-1, with D unresolved. The CDR3 is 13 residues long. Germline V gene lookup returns CDR1 SGHTS and CDR2 YDEGEE. V was trimmed by 4 bases and J by 5 bases, leaving 12 bases between them. CDR3 sequence (DNA): TGTGCCAGCAGCCTTACACCCGGGACTGAAGCTTTCTTT. It specifies CASSLTPGTEAFF.

The chain joins TRBV6-5 to TRBJ1-6; D is uncertain. Trimming shortened V by 2 bases and J by 9 bases, and 11 bases separated the two germline ends. Germline V gives CDR1 MNHEY, CDR2 SVGAGI. This CDR3 is built from 14 residues. The CDR3 DNA sequence: TGTGCCAGCAGTTACGGCAGAGGGTTTTCACCCCTCCACTTT. Translating it yields CASSYGRGFSPLHF.

The V gene is TRBV2, the J gene TRBJ1-1; the match to TRBD1 covers 7 bases. V was clipped by 2 bases and J by 2 bases; unmatched bases: 5. Germline CDR1 reads SNHLY; CDR2 reads FYNNEI. The CDR3 extends over 15 amino acids. CDR3: CASSERRGLNTEAFF. The CDR3 nucleotides read TGTGCCAGCAGTGAACGAAGGGGGCTTAACACTGAAGCTTTCTTT.

V usage is TRBV5-1 and J usage is TRBJ1-1; no reliable D call. Germline loops: CDR1 SGHRS, CDR2 YFSETQ. Trimming took 2 bases from V and 1 from J, leaving 6 bases between them. This CDR3 is built from 13 residues. CDR3 bases: TGCGCCAGCAGCTTTGAGGGGAACACTGAAGCTTTCTTT. This encodes CASSFEGNTEAFF.

The chain links TRBV4-1 to TRBJ2-5; 9 nucleotides align to TRBD2. Germline V lookup: CDR1 MGHRA, CDR2 YSYEKL. The CDR3 covers 15 residues. The V and J ends lost 1 base and 4 bases, in that order; junction bases with no gene match: 4. CDR3 sequence reads: CASSQVAGDRETQYF. CDR3 sequence (DNA): TGCGCCAGCAGCCAAGTAGCGGGGGATCGAGAGACCCAGTACTTC.

This clone was seen more than once but under ten times. This rearrangement joins TRBV5-1 to TRBJ2-7; 16 bases align to TRBD2. V was pared by 7 bases and J by 3 bases, with 4 bases of the junction left unmatched. CDR3 length: 15 amino acids. CDR1 is SGHRS and CDR2 is YFSETQ in the germline V gene. The CDR3: CASGTSGGDLYEQYF. The CDR3 DNA sequence: TGCGCCAGCGGGACTAGCGGGGGGGACCTCTACGAGCAGTACTTC.

The chain couples TRBV5-1 to TRBJ2-3; D is perhaps TRBD2 (5 bases). CDR1 is SGHRS and CDR2 is YFSETQ in the germline V gene. Deletions cut 1 base from V and 2 bases from J, with 11 bases between. This CDR3 has 15 amino acids. CDR3 in DNA: TGCGCCAGCAGCTTGCTCGGGGTCCTCACAGATACGCAGTATTTT. This gives the protein CASSLLGVLTDTQYF.

The chain joins TRBV5-1 to TRBJ2-5; 8 bases match TRBD1. The V gene's germline CDR1 is SGHRS and CDR2 YFSETQ. The V segment lost 1 base and the J segment 11 bases; nucleotides outside the gene matches: 10. The CDR3 is made up of 14 amino acids. The CDR3 sequence is CASSLTGQGVEQYF. For the CDR3, the DNA is TGCGCCAGCAGCTTGACAGGACAGGGCGTTGAGCAGTACTTC.

The chain is built from TRBV10-3 and TRBJ1-2; D gene uncertain. CDR1 is ENHRY, CDR2 SYGVKD, per germline. Trimming shortened V by 4 bases and J by 5 bases, and 8 bases separated the two germline ends. The CDR3 is 12 residues long. CDR3 in DNA: TGTGCCATCAGTGGTAGTCAATATGGCTACACCTTC. Translation gives CAISGSQYGYTF.